This T cell receptor beta chain was identified in a study of identical twins. TCRdb reprocessed the 5' RACE reads via MiXCR and lists one record per CDR3 protein. The sample shows under 800,000 distinct CDR3 sequences, 21% of them seen only once. As for this clonotype: The target antigen is unknown.

The CDR3 totals 11 residues. Per germline, CDR1 MNHNY and CDR2 SVGAGI (reference sequence). V lost 2 bases to trimming and J lost 14 bases, with 9 bases between them. Whole-study results and caveats: Diverse VJ usage suggested most zero-insertion clonotypes were not invariant T cells. Abundant beta clonotypes from cord blood had fewer insertions, unlike memory repertoires, which showed none.

These same data were also listed under a study on T cells expressing NK-cell markers. From that second work: Whether expanded NKG2C+ T cell clones were HCMV specific stayed uncertain.

V usage is TRBV6-6 and J usage is TRBJ1-4; D is ambiguous. The sequence was collected from a woman aged 18 to 35 in good health. The sequenced sample was PBMCs. CDR3 in DNA: TGTGCCAGCAGTTACGATGCGGGGCTGTTTTTT. Its translation is CASSYDAGLFF.